This T cell receptor beta chain was retrieved from a study of T-cell memory formation after mild COVID-19. The CDR3 runs to 13 residues. Germline-derived CDR1 and CDR2 are SNHLY and FYNNEI. The trim removed 7 bases at V and 5 bases at J, leaving 6 bases unmatched. A single record per CDR3 protein comes from TCRdb applying MiXCR to the 5' RACE reads. The sample holds around 200,000 distinct CDR3 sequences, 9.5% seen once. The receptor was isolated from a man aged 18 to 35 who had mild COVID-19 (a few samples of this study predate the infection). Cell type and time point are not known. The sequencing sample was made of PBMCs or a T cell subset sorted from them (not recorded which). V gene TRBV2 combines with J gene TRBJ2-5; 8 positions agree with TRBD1. CDR3 in DNA: TGTGCCAGCATAACAGGGGGATGGGAGACCCAGTACTTC. It is translated as CASITGGWETQYF.